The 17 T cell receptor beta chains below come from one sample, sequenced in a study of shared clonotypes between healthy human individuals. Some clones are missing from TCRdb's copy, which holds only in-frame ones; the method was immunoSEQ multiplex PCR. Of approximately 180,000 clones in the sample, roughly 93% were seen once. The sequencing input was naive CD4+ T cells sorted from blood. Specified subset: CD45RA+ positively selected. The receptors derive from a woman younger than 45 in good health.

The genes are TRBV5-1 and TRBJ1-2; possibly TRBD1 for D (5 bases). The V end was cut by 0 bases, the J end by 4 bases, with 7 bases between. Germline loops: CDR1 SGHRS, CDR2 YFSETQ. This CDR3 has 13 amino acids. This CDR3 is CASSLETVYGYTF. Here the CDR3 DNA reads TGCGCCAGCAGCTTGGAGACAGTCTATGGCTACACCTTC.

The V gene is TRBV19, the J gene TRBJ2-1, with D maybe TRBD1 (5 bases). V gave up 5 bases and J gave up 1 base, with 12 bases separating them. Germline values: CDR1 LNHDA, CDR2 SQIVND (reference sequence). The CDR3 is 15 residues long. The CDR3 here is CASSPRQLSYNEQFF. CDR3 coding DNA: TGTGCCAGTAGTCCTCGACAGTTATCCTACAATGAGCAGTTCTTC.

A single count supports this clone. In DNA, the CDR3 is TGTGCCAGCACCCGGAGCAGGGCCGTCTCTGGAAACACCATATATTTT. This gives the protein CASTRSRAVSGNTIYF. The genes are TRBV2 and TRBJ1-3; D is possibly TRBD1 (5 bases). CDR1 and CDR2 (germline): SNHLY, FYNNEI. The CDR3 extends over 16 amino acids. Trimming took 7 bases from V and 0 from J, leaving 16 bases between them. Full variable domain (rest looked up from reference TRBV2 and TRBJ1-3): EPEVTQTPSHQVTQMGQEVILRCVPISNHLYFYWYRQILGQKVEFLVSFYNNEISEKSEIFDDQFSVERPDGSNFTLKIRSTKLEDSAMYFCASTRSRAVSGNTIYFGEGSWLTVV.

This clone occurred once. CDR3 loop: CAWSVHPDTQYF. The CDR3 coding sequence is TGTGCCTGGAGTGTACACCCAGATACGCAGTATTTT. The chain combines TRBV30 with TRBJ2-3; D is undetermined. Germline assignment: CDR1 GTSNPN and CDR2 SVGIG (reference sequence). The CDR3 spans 12 residues. Trimming took off 0 bases at V and 4 bases at J, with 5 bases between the two ends.

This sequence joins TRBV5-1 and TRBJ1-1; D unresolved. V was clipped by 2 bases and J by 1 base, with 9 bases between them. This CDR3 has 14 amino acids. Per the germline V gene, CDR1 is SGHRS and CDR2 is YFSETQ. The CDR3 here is CASSFNPANTEAFF. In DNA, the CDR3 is TGCGCCAGCAGCTTCAATCCGGCGAACACTGAAGCTTTCTTT.

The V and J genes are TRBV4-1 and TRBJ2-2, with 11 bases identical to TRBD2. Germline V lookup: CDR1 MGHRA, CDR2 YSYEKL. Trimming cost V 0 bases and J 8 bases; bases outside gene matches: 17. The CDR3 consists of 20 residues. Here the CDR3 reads CASSQEVDRIGLAGLGELFF. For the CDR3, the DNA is TGCGCCAGCAGCCAAGAAGTGGACAGAATAGGACTAGCGGGCCTTGGGGAGCTGTTTTTT.

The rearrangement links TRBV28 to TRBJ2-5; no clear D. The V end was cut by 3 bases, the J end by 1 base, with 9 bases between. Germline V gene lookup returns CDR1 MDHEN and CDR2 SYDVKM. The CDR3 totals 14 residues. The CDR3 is CASSLDGTQETQYF. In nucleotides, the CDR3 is TGTGCCAGCAGTTTGGACGGAACCCAAGAGACCCAGTACTTC.

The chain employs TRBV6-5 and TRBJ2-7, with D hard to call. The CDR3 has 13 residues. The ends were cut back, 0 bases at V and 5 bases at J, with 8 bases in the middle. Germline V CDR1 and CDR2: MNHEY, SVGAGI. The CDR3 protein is CASSYSVWDEQYF. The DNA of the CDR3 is TGTGCCAGCAGTTACTCGGTGTGGGACGAGCAGTACTTC.

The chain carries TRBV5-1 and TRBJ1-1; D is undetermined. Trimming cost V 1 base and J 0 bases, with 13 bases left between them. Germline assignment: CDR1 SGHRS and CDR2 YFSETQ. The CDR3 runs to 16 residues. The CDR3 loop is CASSLRSHSVNTEAFF. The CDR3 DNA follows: TGCGCCAGCAGCTTGCGGTCGCACAGCGTGAACACTGAAGCTTTCTTT.

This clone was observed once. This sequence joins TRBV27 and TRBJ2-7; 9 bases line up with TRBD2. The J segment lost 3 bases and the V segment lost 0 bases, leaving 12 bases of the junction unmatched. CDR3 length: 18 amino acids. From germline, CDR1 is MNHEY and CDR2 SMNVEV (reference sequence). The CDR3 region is CASSLSSPVGSGGYEQYF. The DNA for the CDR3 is TGTGCCAGCAGTTTATCGTCCCCCGTTGGTAGCGGGGGCTACGAGCAGTACTTC.

The CDR3 reads CASSIAPGGSGSYNEQFF. Written as DNA, the CDR3 is TGTGCCAGTAGTATAGCCCCGGGTGGTAGCGGGTCCTACAATGAGCAGTTCTTC. The chain links TRBV19 to TRBJ2-1; TRBD2 matches at 7 bases. The trim removed 1 base at V and 1 base at J, leaving 10 bases unmatched. Germline-derived CDR1 and CDR2 are LNHDA and SQIVND (reference sequence). This CDR3 contains 18 residues.

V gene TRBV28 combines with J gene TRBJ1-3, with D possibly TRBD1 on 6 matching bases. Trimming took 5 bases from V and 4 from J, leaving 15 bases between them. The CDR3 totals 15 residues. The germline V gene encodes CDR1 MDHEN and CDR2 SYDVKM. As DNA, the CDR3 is TGTGCCAGCAGTAACCCCACAGGGCGCGGAAACACCATATATTTT. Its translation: CASSNPTGRGNTIYF.

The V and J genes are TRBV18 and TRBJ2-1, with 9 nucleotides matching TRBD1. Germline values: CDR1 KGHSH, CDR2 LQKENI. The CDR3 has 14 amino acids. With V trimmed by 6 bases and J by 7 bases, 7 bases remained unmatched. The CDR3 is CASSPTGTGNEQFF. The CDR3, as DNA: TGTGCCAGCTCGCCTACCGGGACAGGGAATGAGCAGTTCTTC.

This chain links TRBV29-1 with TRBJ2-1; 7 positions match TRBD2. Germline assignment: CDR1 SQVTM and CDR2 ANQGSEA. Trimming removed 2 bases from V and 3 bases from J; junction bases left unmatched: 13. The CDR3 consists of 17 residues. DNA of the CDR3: TGCAGCGTTGAATCGTTTATGGGGCGGGAGAACTACAATGAGCAGTTCTTC. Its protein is CSVESFMGRENYNEQFF.

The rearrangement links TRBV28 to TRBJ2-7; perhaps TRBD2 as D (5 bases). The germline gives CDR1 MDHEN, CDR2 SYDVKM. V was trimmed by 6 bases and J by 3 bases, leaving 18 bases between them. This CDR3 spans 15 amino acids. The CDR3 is CASRSGMYTVYEQYF. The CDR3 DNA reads TGTGCCAGCAGATCGGGGATGTACACGGTCTACGAGCAGTACTTC.

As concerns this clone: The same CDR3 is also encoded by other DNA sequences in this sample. The CDR3 region has the DNA TGTGCCAGCAGCTTAAGTTACAATGAGCAGTTCTTC. It translates to CASSLSYNEQFF. The rearrangement uses TRBV7-9 and TRBJ2-1; no reliable D call. The CDR3 contains 12 residues. Germline CDR1 and CDR2: SEHNR and FQNEAQ (reference sequence). V was cut by 2 bases and J by 4 bases, with 3 bases left in between.

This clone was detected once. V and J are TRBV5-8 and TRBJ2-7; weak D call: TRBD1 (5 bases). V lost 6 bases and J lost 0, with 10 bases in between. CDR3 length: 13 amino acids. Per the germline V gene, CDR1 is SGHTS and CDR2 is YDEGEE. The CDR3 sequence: CASNRQFSYEQYF. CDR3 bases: TGTGCCAGCAACAGACAGTTCTCCTACGAGCAGTACTTC.